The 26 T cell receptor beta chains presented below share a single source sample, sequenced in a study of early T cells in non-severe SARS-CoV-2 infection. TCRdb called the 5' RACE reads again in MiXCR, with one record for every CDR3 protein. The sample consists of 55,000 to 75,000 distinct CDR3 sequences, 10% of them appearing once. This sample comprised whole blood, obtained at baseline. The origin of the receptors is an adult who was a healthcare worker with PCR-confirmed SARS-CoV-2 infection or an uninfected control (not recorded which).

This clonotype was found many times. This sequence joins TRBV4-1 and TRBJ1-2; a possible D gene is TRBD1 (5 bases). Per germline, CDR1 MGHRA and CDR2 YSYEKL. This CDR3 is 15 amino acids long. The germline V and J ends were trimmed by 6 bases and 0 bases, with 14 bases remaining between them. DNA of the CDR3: TGCGCCAGCAGGACGACAAAGGGGACTAACTATGGCTACACCTTC. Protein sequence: CASRTTKGTNYGYTF.

The CDR3 region has the DNA TGTGCCAGCAGCCAAGATCTTCCTAGCGGGAGTTCAGATACGCAGTATTTT. This encodes CASSQDLPSGSSDTQYF. V usage is TRBV4-2 and J usage is TRBJ2-3, with 10 bases that match TRBD2. V lost 0 bases to trimming and J lost 4 bases; unmatched junction nucleotides: 7. There are 17 residues in the CDR3. The germline gives CDR1 LGHNA, CDR2 YNFKEQ.

CDR3 sequence: CASSLGGIHNEQFF. CDR3 DNA: TGTGCCAGCAGTTTAGGCGGGATCCACAATGAGCAGTTCTTC. The genes are TRBV12-3 or TRBV12-4 and TRBJ2-1, with a weak D call TRBD2 (6 bases). V lost 1 base to trimming and J lost 5 bases, with 9 bases between them. This CDR3 is built from 14 residues.

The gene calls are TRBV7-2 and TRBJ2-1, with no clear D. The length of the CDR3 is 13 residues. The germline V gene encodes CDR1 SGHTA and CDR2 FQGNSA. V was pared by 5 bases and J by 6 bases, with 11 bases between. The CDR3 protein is CASSLGNSNEQFF. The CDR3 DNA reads TGTGCCAGCAGCCTCGGTAATAGCAATGAGCAGTTCTTC.

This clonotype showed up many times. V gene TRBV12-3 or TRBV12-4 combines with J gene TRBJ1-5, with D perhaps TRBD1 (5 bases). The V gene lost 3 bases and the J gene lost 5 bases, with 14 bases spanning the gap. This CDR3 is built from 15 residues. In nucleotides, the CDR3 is TGTGCCAGCAGTTTCGGTCAGGGCCTACATCAGCCCCAGCATTTT. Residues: CASSFGQGLHQPQHF.

The CDR3 sequence: CASSPSQDQPQHF. DNA for the CDR3: TGTGCCAGCAGCCCTTCCCAGGACCAGCCCCAGCATTTT. The rearrangement joins TRBV7-2 to TRBJ1-5; unclear D gene. The CDR3 runs to 13 residues. With 5 bases removed from V and 7 bases from J, the gap between germline ends came to 12 bases. Per the germline V gene, CDR1 is SGHTA and CDR2 is FQGNSA.

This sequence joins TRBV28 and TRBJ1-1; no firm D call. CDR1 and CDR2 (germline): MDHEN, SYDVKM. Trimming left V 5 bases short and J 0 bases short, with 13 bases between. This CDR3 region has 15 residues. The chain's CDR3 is CASSPPAHLNTEAFF. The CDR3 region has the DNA TGTGCCAGCAGTCCTCCAGCCCACCTGAACACTGAAGCTTTCTTT. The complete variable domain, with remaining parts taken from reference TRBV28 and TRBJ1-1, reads DVKVTQSSRYLVKRTGEKVFLECVQDMDHENMFWYRQDPGLGLRLIYFSYDVKMKEKGDIPEGYSVSREKKERFSLILESASTNQTSMYLCASSPPAHLNTEAFFGQGTRLTVV.

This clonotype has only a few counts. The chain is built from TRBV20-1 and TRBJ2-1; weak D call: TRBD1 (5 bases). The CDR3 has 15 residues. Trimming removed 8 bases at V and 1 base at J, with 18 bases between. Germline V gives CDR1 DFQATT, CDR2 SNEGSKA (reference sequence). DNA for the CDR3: TGCAGTTCGGACAAAGGCGCTTCGTCCTACAATGAGCAGTTCTTC. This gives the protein CSSDKGASSYNEQFF.

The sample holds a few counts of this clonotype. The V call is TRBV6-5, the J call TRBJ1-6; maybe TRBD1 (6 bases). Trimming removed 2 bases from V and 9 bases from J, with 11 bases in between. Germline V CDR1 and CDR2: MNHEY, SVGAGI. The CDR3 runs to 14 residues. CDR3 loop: CASSYEQGVSPLHF. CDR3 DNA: TGTGCCAGCAGTTACGAACAGGGAGTTTCACCCCTCCACTTT.

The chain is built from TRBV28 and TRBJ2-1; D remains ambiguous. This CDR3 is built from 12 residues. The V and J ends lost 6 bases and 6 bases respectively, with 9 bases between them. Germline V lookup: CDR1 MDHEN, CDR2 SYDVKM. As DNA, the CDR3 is TGTGCCAGCAGATCTCCCCCCAATGAGCAGTTCTTC. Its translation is CASRSPPNEQFF.

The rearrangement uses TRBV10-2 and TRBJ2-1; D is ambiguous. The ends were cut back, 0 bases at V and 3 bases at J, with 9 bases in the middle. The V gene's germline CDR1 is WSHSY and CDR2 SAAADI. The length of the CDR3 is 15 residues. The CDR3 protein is CASSESVGFYNEQFF. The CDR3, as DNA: TGCGCCAGCAGTGAGTCAGTGGGGTTCTACAATGAGCAGTTCTTC.

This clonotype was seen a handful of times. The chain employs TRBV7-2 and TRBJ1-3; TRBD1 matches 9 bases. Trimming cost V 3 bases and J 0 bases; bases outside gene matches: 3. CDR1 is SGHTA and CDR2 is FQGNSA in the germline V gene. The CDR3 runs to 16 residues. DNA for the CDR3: TGTGCCAGCAGCTTGACAGGGGGTCTCTCTGGAAACACCATATATTTT. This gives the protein CASSLTGGLSGNTIYF.

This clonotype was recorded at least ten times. CDR3 sequence (DNA): TGCGCCAGCAGCTTGGAATCGTTTTACTACGAGCAGTACTTC. The encoded protein is CASSLESFYYEQYF. The chain uses TRBV5-1 and TRBJ2-7, with unresolved D. V gave up 0 bases and J gave up 3 bases, with 10 bases separating them. There are 14 residues in the CDR3. Per the germline V gene, CDR1 is SGHRS and CDR2 is YFSETQ.

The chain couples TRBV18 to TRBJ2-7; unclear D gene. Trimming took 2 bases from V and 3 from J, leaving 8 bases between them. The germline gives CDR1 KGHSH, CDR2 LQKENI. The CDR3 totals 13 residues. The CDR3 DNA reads TGTGCCAGCTCACCAGGAGTCAACTACGAGCAGTACTTC. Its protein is CASSPGVNYEQYF.

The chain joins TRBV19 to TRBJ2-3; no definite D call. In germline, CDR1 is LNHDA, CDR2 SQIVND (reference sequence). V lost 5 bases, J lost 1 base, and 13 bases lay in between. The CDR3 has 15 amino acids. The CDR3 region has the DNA TGTGCCAGTAGTCCAAGTGGGGTTCGCACAGATACGCAGTATTTT. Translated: CASSPSGVRTDTQYF.

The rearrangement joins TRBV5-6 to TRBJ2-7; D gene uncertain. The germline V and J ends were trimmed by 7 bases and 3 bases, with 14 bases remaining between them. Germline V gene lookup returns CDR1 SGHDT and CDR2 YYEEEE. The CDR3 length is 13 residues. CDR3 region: CASLASPGYEQYF. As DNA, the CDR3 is TGTGCCAGCTTAGCTTCCCCGGGCTACGAGCAGTACTTC.

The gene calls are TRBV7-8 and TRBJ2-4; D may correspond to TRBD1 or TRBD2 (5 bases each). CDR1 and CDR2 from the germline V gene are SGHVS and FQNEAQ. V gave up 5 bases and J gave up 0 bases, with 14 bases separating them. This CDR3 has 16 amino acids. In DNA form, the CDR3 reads TGTGCCAGCAGCCCCCAGGGAGCAGTAGCCAAAAACATTCAGTACTTC. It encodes CASSPQGAVAKNIQYF.

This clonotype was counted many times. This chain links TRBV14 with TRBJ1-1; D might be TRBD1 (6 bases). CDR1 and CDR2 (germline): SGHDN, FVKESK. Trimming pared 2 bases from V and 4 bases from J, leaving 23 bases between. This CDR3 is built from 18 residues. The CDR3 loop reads CASSQKGGTRTPRTEAFF. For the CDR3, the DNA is TGTGCCAGCAGCCAAAAGGGGGGGACCCGAACCCCCCGCACTGAAGCTTTCTTT.

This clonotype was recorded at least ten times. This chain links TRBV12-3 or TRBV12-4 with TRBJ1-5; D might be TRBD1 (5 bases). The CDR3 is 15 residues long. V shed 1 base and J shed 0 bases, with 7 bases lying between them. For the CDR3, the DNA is TGTGCCAGCAGTTTAGGGGGGACTAGCAATCAGCCCCAGCATTTT. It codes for CASSLGGTSNQPQHF.

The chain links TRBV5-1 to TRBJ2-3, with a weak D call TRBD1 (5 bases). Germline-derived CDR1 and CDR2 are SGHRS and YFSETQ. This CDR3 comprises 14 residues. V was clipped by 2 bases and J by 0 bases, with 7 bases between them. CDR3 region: CASSLGHSTDTQYF. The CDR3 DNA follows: TGCGCCAGCAGCTTAGGACATAGCACAGATACGCAGTATTTT.

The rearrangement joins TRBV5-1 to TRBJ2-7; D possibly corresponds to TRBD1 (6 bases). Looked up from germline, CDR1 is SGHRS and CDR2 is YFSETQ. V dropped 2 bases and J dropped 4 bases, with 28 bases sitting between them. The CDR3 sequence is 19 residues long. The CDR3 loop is CASSFPSSPDGKGGYEQYF. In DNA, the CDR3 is TGCGCCAGCAGCTTCCCCTCGAGCCCAGACGGGAAAGGGGGTTACGAGCAGTACTTC.

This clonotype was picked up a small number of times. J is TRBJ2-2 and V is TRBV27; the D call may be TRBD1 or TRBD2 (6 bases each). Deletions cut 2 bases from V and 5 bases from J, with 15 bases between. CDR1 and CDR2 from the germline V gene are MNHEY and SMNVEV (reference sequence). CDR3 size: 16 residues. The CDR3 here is CASSLLGGPVTGELFF. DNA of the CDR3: TGTGCCAGCAGTTTACTTGGGGGGCCGGTAACCGGGGAGCTGTTTTTT.

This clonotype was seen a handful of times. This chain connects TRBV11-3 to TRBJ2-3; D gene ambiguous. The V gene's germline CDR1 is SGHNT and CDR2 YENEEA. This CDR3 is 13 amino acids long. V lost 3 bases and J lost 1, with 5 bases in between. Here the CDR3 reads CASSFRRTDTQYF. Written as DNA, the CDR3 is TGTGCCAGCAGCTTCCGGCGCACAGATACGCAGTATTTT.

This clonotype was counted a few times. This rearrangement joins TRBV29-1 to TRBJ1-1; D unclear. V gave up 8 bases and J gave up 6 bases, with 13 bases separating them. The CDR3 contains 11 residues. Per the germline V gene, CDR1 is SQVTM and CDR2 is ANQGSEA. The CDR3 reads CSTDRGSEAFF. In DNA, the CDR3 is TGCAGCACCGATCGTGGGTCTGAAGCTTTCTTT.

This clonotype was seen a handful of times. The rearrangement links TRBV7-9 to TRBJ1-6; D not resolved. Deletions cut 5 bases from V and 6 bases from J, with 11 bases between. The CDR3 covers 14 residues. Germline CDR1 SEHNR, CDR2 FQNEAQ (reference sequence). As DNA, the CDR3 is TGTGCCAGCAGCCCCCTATCTCGTAATTCACCCCTCCACTTT. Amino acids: CASSPLSRNSPLHF.

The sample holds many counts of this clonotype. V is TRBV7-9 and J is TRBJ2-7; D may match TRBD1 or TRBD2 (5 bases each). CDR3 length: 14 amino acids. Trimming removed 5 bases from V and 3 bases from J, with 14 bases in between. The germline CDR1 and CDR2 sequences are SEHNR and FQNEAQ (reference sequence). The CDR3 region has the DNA TGTGCCAGCAGCCCCCAGGGAGCATACTACGAGCAGTACTTC. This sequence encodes CASSPQGAYYEQYF.